Below are 26 T cell receptor beta chains sequenced from a single sample in a study of T cell changes during pregnancy in multiple sclerosis. Profiled with immunoSEQ multiplex PCR; TCRdb holds only in-frame clones, not every one. The table records under 40,000 clones, 92% of them present only once. Sample: CD8+ T cells from peripheral blood mononuclear cells, taken before pregnancy. The receptors come from a female donor with multiple sclerosis, enrolled in a pregnancy study.

CDR3 amino acids: CASSIDRDRGGTGELFF. CDR3 nucleotides: TGTGCCAGTAGTATAGATAGGGACAGGGGAGGTACCGGGGAGCTGTTTTTT. V gene TRBV19 combines with J gene TRBJ2-2; 10 bases match TRBD1. The junction had 6 bases not matched to a gene; V was cut back by 0 bases and J by 5 bases. Germline values: CDR1 LNHDA, CDR2 SQIVND (reference sequence). This CDR3 has 17 residues. Full variable domain (missing parts from reference TRBV19 and TRBJ2-2): DGGITQSPKYLFRKEGQNVTLSCEQNLNHDAMYWYRQDPGQGLRLIYYSQIVNDFQKGDIAEGYSVSREKKESFPLTVTSAQKNPTAFYLCASSIDRDRGGTGELFFGEGSRLTVL.

This clone was seen a few times. The chain joins TRBV5-1 to TRBJ2-5; 8 bases map to TRBD1. J gave up 3 bases and V 0 bases, and 4 bases lay outside the gene matches. The CDR3 extends over 15 amino acids. The germline gives CDR1 SGHRS, CDR2 YFSETQ. The CDR3 protein is CASSLEGQGKETQYF. Written as DNA, the CDR3 is TGCGCCAGCAGCTTGGAAGGACAGGGTAAAGAGACCCAGTACTTC.

The chain is built from TRBV11-2 and TRBJ2-1, with D perhaps matching TRBD1 (5 bases). Germline values: CDR1 SGHAT, CDR2 FQNNGV. The CDR3 covers 15 residues. Trimming stripped 3 bases from V and 6 bases from J, with 15 bases between. The CDR3 is CASSLGRSVGNEQFF. CDR3 bases: TGTGCCAGCAGCTTGGGGCGGTCCGTGGGCAATGAGCAGTTCTTC.

The J gene is TRBJ2-2, the V gene TRBV7-9; D is perhaps TRBD2 (5 bases). Trimming took 5 bases from V and 5 from J, leaving 15 bases between them. The CDR3 has 15 amino acids. The V gene's germline CDR1 is SEHNR and CDR2 FQNEAQ (reference sequence). CDR3 protein: CASSPGLSQTGELFF. For the CDR3, the DNA is TGTGCCAGCAGCCCGGGATTAAGCCAGACCGGGGAGCTGTTTTTT. The whole variable domain, filled in from reference TRBV7-9 and TRBJ2-2, reads DTGVSQNPRHKITKRGQNVTFRCDPISEHNRLYWYRQTLGQGPEFLTYFQNEAQLEKSRLLSDRFSAERPKGSFSTLEIQRTEQGDSAMYLCASSPGLSQTGELFFGEGSRLTVL.

The chain recombines TRBV9 with TRBJ1-3; no definite D call. CDR3 length equals 14 residues. Germline lookup yields CDR1 SGDLS and CDR2 YYNGEE. V dropped 2 bases and J dropped 0 bases, with 6 bases sitting between them. The CDR3, as DNA: TGTGCCAGCAGCGTCGCGGTCTCTGGAAACACCATATATTTT. This codes for CASSVAVSGNTIYF.

The V call is TRBV9, the J call TRBJ2-1; 12 bases are a match to TRBD2. Unmatched junction bases numbered 9, after V lost 0 bases and J lost 5 bases. Germline V gene sequence: CDR1 SGDLS, CDR2 YYNGEE. CDR3 size: 18 residues. CDR3 region: CASSVAGLAGLQNNEQFF. CDR3 nucleotides: TGTGCCAGCAGCGTAGCCGGACTAGCGGGACTACAAAACAATGAGCAGTTCTTC.

The sample holds a few counts of this clone. The chain combines TRBV6-1 with TRBJ2-5; 8 bases fit TRBD2. The ends lost 1 base at V and 2 bases at J; junction bases unmatched: 3. Looked up from germline, CDR1 is MNHNS and CDR2 is SASEGT. This CDR3 comprises 15 residues. The CDR3 region has the DNA TGTGCCAGCAGTGAAGTAGCGGGGCAGCAAGAGACCCAGTACTTC. Translation: CASSEVAGQQETQYF.

This rearrangement joins TRBV27 to TRBJ2-1, with a possible D match to TRBD2 (6 bases). Germline V gene data show CDR1 as MNHEY and CDR2 as SMNVEV (reference sequence). The V and J ends lost 4 bases and 5 bases respectively, with 21 bases between them. The CDR3 has 17 residues. The CDR3 bases are TGTGCCAGCAGTTCCTTCGGGACTTGGCCGGGCAACAATGAGCAGTTCTTC. Translated, it gives CASSSFGTWPGNNEQFF.

The J gene is TRBJ2-1, the V gene TRBV7-9, with D possibly matching TRBD1 (5 bases). The CDR3 runs 11 residues. CDR1 and CDR2 (germline): SEHNR, FQNEAQ (reference sequence). Trimming took off 3 bases at V and 10 bases at J, with 7 bases between the two ends. CDR3: CASSFQGEQFF. In DNA, the CDR3 is TGTGCCAGCAGCTTTCAGGGAGAGCAGTTCTTC. Complete variable domain (other parts from reference TRBV7-9 and TRBJ2-1): DTGVSQNPRHKITKRGQNVTFRCDPISEHNRLYWYRQTLGQGPEFLTYFQNEAQLEKSRLLSDRFSAERPKGSFSTLEIQRTEQGDSAMYLCASSFQGEQFFGPGTRLTVL.

V and J are TRBV28 and TRBJ1-2; 10 bases align to TRBD1. J gave up 4 bases and V 2 bases, and 1 base lay outside the gene matches. CDR3 size: 14 residues. The germline V gene has CDR1 MDHEN and CDR2 SYDVKM. The CDR3 spells CASSLRTGGYGYTF. CDR3 DNA: TGTGCCAGCAGTTTAAGGACAGGGGGCTATGGCTACACCTTC.

The genes are TRBV13 and TRBJ2-7, with D perhaps TRBD1 (5 bases). Per the germline V gene, CDR1 is PRHDT and CDR2 is FYEKMQ (reference sequence). The CDR3 contains 13 residues. V lost 5 bases and J 7 bases, leaving 15 bases between the germline ends. CDR3 amino acids: CASSPNQGREQYF. The CDR3 coding sequence is TGTGCCAGCAGCCCAAACCAGGGTCGAGAGCAGTACTTC.

The CDR3 coding sequence is TGTGCCAGCAGCCCTCCCCGGGGCGGGATGAACACTGAAGCTTTCTTT. It codes for CASSPPRGGMNTEAFF. The V and J genes are TRBV9 and TRBJ1-1, with D perhaps TRBD1 (5 bases). V dropped 4 bases and J dropped 0 bases, with 16 bases sitting between them. Germline CDR1 and CDR2: SGDLS and YYNGEE. This CDR3 contains 16 residues. The full variable domain, in which reference TRBV9 and TRBJ1-1 provide the parts outside the CDR3, is DSGVTQTPKHLITATGQRVTLRCSPRSGDLSVYWYQQSLDQGLQFLIQYYNGEERAKGNILERFSAQQFPDLHSELNLSSLELGDSALYFCASSPPRGGMNTEAFFGQGTRLTVV.

This clone was seen a single time. The chain joins TRBV25-1 to TRBJ1-1, with D unresolved. The germline V and J ends were trimmed by 1 base and 4 bases, with 10 bases remaining between them. The CDR3 is 14 residues long. Germline V gene lookup returns CDR1 MGHDK and CDR2 SYGVNS. The CDR3 region has the DNA TGTGCCAGCAGTGAATCGAGGGATGTCACTGAAGCTTTCTTT. It yields the protein CASSESRDVTEAFF.

The table lists this clone with a count of one. The gene calls are TRBV7-2 and TRBJ2-2; 15 bases map to TRBD2. From germline, CDR1 is SGHTA and CDR2 FQGNSA. The CDR3 spans 19 residues. The junction had 7 bases not matched to a gene; V was cut back by 0 bases and J by 5 bases. Here the CDR3 DNA reads TGTGCCAGCAGCTTAGCGCCGGGACTAGCGGGGGGCGGGACCGGGGAGCTGTTTTTT. Its translation is CASSLAPGLAGGGTGELFF.

The genes are TRBV7-6 and TRBJ2-7; 7 bases align to TRBD1. Germline CDR1 and CDR2: SGHVS and FNYEAQ. V was pared by 2 bases and J by 3 bases, with 7 bases of the junction left unmatched. The CDR3 totals 15 residues. The CDR3 nucleotides are TGTGCCAGCAGCTTATTTGGGGACAGCGGCTACGAGCAGTACTTC. This codes for CASSLFGDSGYEQYF.

The rearrangement links TRBV9 to TRBJ2-7; 9 bases align to TRBD1. Germline values: CDR1 SGDLS, CDR2 YYNGEE. The J segment lost 3 bases and the V segment lost 4 bases, leaving 5 bases of the junction unmatched. The CDR3 spans 14 residues. CDR3 amino acids: CASSLGQGNYEQYF. CDR3 in DNA: TGTGCCAGCAGCCTAGGACAGGGGAACTACGAGCAGTACTTC.

The chain recombines TRBV9 with TRBJ1-5; tentatively, D is TRBD1 (6 bases). V lost 4 bases to trimming and J lost 2 bases, with 10 bases between them. This CDR3 has 14 residues. Germline assignment: CDR1 SGDLS and CDR2 YYNGEE. The CDR3 DNA is TGTGCCAGCAGCCCCAGGGGAGGCAATCAGCCCCAGCATTTT. Protein product: CASSPRGGNQPQHF. Using reference TRBV9 and TRBJ1-5 for the parts outside the CDR3, the full variable domain is DSGVTQTPKHLITATGQRVTLRCSPRSGDLSVYWYQQSLDQGLQFLIQYYNGEERAKGNILERFSAQQFPDLHSELNLSSLELGDSALYFCASSPRGGNQPQHFGDGTRLSIL.

This clone was counted a single time. The rearrangement links TRBV28 to TRBJ1-1; a possible D gene is TRBD1 (5 bases). The V and J ends lost 5 bases and 5 bases respectively, with 18 bases between them. The germline V gene encodes CDR1 MDHEN and CDR2 SYDVKM. This CDR3 is built from 15 residues. CDR3 bases: TGTGCCAGCAGTCCCACCCCCCGGGGGAAAACTGAAGCTTTCTTT. This translates into CASSPTPRGKTEAFF.

The chain's CDR3 is CASSTGDRGGEQYF. Here the CDR3 DNA reads TGTGCCAGCAGCACCGGGGACAGGGGAGGCGAGCAGTACTTC. This chain uses TRBV28 with TRBJ2-7; 10 nucleotides line up with TRBD1. J gave up 6 bases and V 6 bases, and 8 bases lay outside the gene matches. The CDR3 totals 14 residues. The germline gives CDR1 MDHEN, CDR2 SYDVKM. Together with reference TRBV28 and TRBJ2-7, the CDR3 gives the full variable domain: DVKVTQSSRYLVKRTGEKVFLECVQDMDHENMFWYRQDPGLGLRLIYFSYDVKMKEKGDIPEGYSVSREKKERFSLILESASTNQTSMYLCASSTGDRGGEQYFGPGTRLTVT.

V and J are TRBV7-2 and TRBJ1-2, with unresolved D. The CDR3 loop spans 15 amino acids. V lost 1 base, J lost 1 base, and 10 bases lay in between. Germline V gives CDR1 SGHTA, CDR2 FQGNSA. CDR3 protein: CASSLEPTLNYGYTF. The CDR3 bases are TGTGCCAGCAGCTTAGAACCGACTCTTAACTATGGCTACACCTTC.

The chain employs TRBV9 and TRBJ2-3; D is possibly TRBD2 (6 bases). V was clipped by 7 bases and J by 3 bases, with 21 bases between them. Germline CDR1 reads SGDLS; CDR2 reads YYNGEE. The CDR3 is 16 residues long. The chain's CDR3 is CASSPRGGASTDTQYF. The CDR3 DNA follows: TGTGCCAGCTCTCCCCGGGGCGGGGCCAGTACAGATACGCAGTATTTT. The full variable domain, its missing parts supplied by reference TRBV9 and TRBJ2-3, is DSGVTQTPKHLITATGQRVTLRCSPRSGDLSVYWYQQSLDQGLQFLIQYYNGEERAKGNILERFSAQQFPDLHSELNLSSLELGDSALYFCASSPRGGASTDTQYFGPGTRLTVL.

The chain recombines TRBV27 with TRBJ1-1, with 9 bases matching TRBD1. CDR3 length: 17 residues. Germline V CDR1 and CDR2: MNHEY, SMNVEV (reference sequence). V gave up 5 bases and J gave up 0 bases; unmatched junction bases: 10. The CDR3 loop is CASSPLSTGGMNTEAFF. The CDR3 nucleotides read TGTGCCAGCAGTCCCCTTTCGACAGGGGGTATGAACACTGAAGCTTTCTTT.

The chain carries TRBV4-1 and TRBJ1-1; TRBD1 is a possible D gene (6 bases). V lost 1 base, J lost 1 base, and 10 bases lay in between. Germline V gene data show CDR1 as MGHRA and CDR2 as YSYEKL. There are 15 residues in the CDR3. Here the CDR3 DNA reads TGCGCCAGCAGCCAAGTGACAGGTGGGAACACTGAAGCTTTCTTT. It is translated as CASSQVTGGNTEAFF.

The rearrangement uses TRBV2 and TRBJ2-2; 11 nucleotides line up with TRBD2. The junction had 5 bases not matched to a gene; V was cut back by 10 bases and J by 4 bases. CDR1 SNHLY and CDR2 FYNNEI come from the germline V gene. The CDR3 length is 14 residues. In nucleotides, the CDR3 is TGTGCCACCACCGGGACTAGCGGCACCGGGGAGCTGTTTTTT. As protein: CATTGTSGTGELFF.

This clone was found a few times. The chain carries TRBV5-6 and TRBJ2-7; no definite D call. The CDR3 has 12 amino acids. Germline V gene data show CDR1 as SGHDT and CDR2 as YYEEEE. V lost 0 bases to trimming and J lost 5 bases, with 6 bases between them. CDR3 nucleotides: TGTGCCAGCAGCTTGGGTCGGGACGAGCAGTACTTC. Protein sequence: CASSLGRDEQYF.

The V and J genes are TRBV6-1 and TRBJ1-2, with a weak D call TRBD1 (6 bases). The germline V gene has CDR1 MNHNS and CDR2 SASEGT. The V and J ends lost 6 bases and 5 bases respectively, with 13 bases between them. The CDR3 contains 13 residues. The CDR3, as DNA: TGTGCCAGCAGAGGACAGACGTTGTATGGCTACACCTTC. Translated, it gives CASRGQTLYGYTF.